This TCR beta chain emerged from a study of blood T cell repertoires in COVID-19. About the research overall: From T cells, B-cell-depleted T cells, or PBMCs came the material, which was cDNA or gDNA.

Produced via immunoSEQ multiplex PCR; TCRdb's table is partial and in-frame only. The sample lists under 450,000 clones, 75% to 90% occurring once. All recovered Cohort 3 donors got two negative PCRs, got clearance, or saw symptom resolution. The germline V gene encodes CDR1 LGHNA and CDR2 YNFKEQ. V was cut by 1 base and J by 4 bases, with 7 bases left in between. The CDR3 spans 13 residues. The chain employs TRBV4-2 and TRBJ1-1; D is ambiguous. The specimen sequenced was PBMCs or T cells enriched from blood (not recorded which). The clonotype comes from a woman in her forties or fifties who had recovered from COVID-19. The CDR3 protein is CASSQGWSTEAFF. CDR3 nucleotide sequence: TGTGCCAGCAGCCAAGGATGGAGCACTGAAGCTTTCTTT.